The following is a T cell receptor beta chain sequence with its context. Its antigen is as yet unknown. Random hexamers served to reverse transcribe about 0.5 to 1 ug RNA. Amplification of TCR beta CDR3 across 54 Vbeta and 13 Jbeta was performed with immunoSEQ multiplex PCR. TCRdb fed the immunoSEQ multiplex PCR reads into MiXCR, producing one record per CDR3 protein. Of 200,000 to 250,000 distinct CDR3 sequences in the sample, 85% to 95% were seen once. The entry originates in a study of CD8 T cells in Susac syndrome. Points from the study as a whole: That the number of individuals in its TCR sequencing and HLA analysis was relatively small was acknowledged by the study.

Germline loops: CDR1 GTSNPN, CDR2 SVGIG (reference sequence). V was pared by 2 bases and J by 2 bases, with 5 bases of the junction left unmatched. The CDR3 is made up of 14 amino acids. In contrast to the negatively isolated CD8+ and CD4+ T cells, TEMRA cells were FACS-enriched. This clonotype was obtained from a human donor with multiple sclerosis. J is TRBJ2-5 and V is TRBV30, with TRBD1 identical over 7 bases. Sequencing was done on a sample of CD4+ T cells from PBMCs. As DNA, the CDR3 is TGTGCCTGGAGTTTGACAGGGCCTCAAGAGACCCAGTACTTC. Translating gives CAWSLTGPQETQYF.